Here is one T cell receptor beta chain with its context. Its antigen is not yet known. No quality values exist for individual bases; no much larger clone is one base distant. Genomic DNA was used as template for profiling of TCR beta VDJ combinations and CDR3 sequences. TCR repertoire sequencing was run on an Illumina HiSeq 2000. The published analysis was carried out like this. Repertoire assessment relied on Simpson's diversity index, CDR3 size and DJ length profiles, and TRBV/TRBJ rearrangement plots. The most abundant DNA sequence in the deep sequencing data was defined as the immunodominant clone. CDR3 amino acid sequences were screened for sharing across subjects and compared with published repertoires and the VDJdb database. TCRdb trimmed public reads at Q25 via fastp, called clones via MiXCR and kept in-frame beta chains. All rows with the same CDR3 protein become a single entry with the most common DNA and genes. TCRdb assigned the V and J calls; the authors' analysis was not used. Recorded for this sample are around 210,000 distinct CDR3 sequences; 65% of them occurred a single time. The ten largest clones capture roughly 50% of the sample.

The sample is drawn from a study of CD8+CD57+ T cells in acquired aplastic anemia listed by TCRdb under 2018. Regarding the complete study: Extracted DNA from sorted CD4+ and CD8+ cells averaged approximately 3 ug, ranging from roughly 0.17 to 27.4 ug. CD8+CD57+ expansion was defined as frequency above the mean frequency observed in healthy subjects. Results and caveats for the whole study, not just this receptor: Some 27 CD8+ CDR3 sequences were found in both patients and controls but appeared to be highly expressed in patients and within the immunodominant clones of the patients. No significant difference in CD8+ Simpson's diversity was found between patients and healthy controls (P=0.060).

The patients picked for sequencing were ones in whom flow cytometry had shown an expansion of CD8+CD57+ cells. Severe acquired aplastic anemia was diagnosed in all patients according to International Study of Aplastic Anemia and Agranulocytosis and Camitta criteria. At the time blood was sampled, none of the patients had received any therapy. In the study, sorted CD4+ and CD8+ blood T cells from patients with severe aplastic anemia and from healthy subjects underwent deep sequencing of TCR repertoires. Patients were enrolled in the USA under clinicaltrials.gov protocols 00001620, 01623167, 00001397, 00071045, 00081523 and 00961064. Ficoll-Paque density gradient centrifugation was used to isolate peripheral blood mononuclear cells. Before DNA was extracted, CD4+ and CD8+ T cells were sorted using either FACS or magnetic beads. The germline V gene sets CDR1 to SGHDN and CDR2 to FVKESK. The cysteine opens and the phenylalanine closes a CDR3 of 15 amino acids. The kept DNA is CDR3 alone, 45 bases in frame from the first base. V and J are truncated by 0 bases and 8 bases respectively, leaving an intervening sequence of 16 bases.

Recombination linked TRBV14 to TRBJ1-2; the D gene assignment is ambiguous. Sequencing was done on a sample of sorted CD4+, CD8+, or CD8+CD57+ T cells (not recorded which) from PBMCs. The TCR originated in a human donor with aplastic anemia. The CDR3 here reads CASSQEGVRARGYTF. In nucleotide form, the sequence is TGTGCCAGCAGCCAAGAAGGAGTAAGGGCGCGGGGCTACACCTTC.